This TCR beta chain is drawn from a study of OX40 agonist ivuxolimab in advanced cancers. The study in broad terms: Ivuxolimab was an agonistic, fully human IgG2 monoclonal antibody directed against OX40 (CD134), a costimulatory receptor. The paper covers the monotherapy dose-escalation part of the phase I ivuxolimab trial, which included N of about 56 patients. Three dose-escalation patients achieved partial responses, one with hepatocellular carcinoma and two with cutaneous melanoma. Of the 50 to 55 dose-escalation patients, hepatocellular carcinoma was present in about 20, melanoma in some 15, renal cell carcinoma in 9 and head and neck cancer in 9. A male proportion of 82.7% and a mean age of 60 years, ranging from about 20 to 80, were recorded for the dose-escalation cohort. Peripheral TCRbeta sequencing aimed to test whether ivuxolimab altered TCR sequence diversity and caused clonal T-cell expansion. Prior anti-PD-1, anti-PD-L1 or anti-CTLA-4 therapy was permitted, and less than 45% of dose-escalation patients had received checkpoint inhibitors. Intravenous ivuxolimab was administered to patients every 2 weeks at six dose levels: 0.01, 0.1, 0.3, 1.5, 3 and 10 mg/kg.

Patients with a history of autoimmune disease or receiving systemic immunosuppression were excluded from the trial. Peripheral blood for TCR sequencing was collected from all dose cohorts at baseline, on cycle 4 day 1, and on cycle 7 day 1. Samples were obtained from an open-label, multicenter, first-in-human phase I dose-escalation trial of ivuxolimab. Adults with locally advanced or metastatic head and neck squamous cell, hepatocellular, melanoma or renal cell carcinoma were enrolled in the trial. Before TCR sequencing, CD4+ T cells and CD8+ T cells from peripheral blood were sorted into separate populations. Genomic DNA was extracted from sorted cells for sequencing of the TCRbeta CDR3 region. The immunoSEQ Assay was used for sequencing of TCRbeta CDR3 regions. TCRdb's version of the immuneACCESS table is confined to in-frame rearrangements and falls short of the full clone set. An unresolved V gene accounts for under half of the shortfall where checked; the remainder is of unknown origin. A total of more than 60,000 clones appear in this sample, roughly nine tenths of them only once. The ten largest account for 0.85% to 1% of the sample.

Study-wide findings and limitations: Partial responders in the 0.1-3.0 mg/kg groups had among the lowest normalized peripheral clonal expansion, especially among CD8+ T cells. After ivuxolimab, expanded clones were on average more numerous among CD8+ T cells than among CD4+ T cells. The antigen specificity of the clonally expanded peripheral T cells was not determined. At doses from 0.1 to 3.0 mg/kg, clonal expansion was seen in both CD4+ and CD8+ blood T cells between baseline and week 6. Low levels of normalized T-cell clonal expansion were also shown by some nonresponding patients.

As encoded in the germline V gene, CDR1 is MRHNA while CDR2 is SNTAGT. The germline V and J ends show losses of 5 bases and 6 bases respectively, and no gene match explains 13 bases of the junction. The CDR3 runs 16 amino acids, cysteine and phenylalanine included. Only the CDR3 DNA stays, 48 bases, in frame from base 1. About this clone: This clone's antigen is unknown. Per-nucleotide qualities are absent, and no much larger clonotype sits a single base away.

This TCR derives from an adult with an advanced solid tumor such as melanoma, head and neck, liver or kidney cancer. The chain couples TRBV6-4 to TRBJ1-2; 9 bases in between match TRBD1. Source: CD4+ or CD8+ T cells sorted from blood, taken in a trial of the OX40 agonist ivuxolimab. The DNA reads TGTGCCAGCAGTTTTAGGCCGGGACAGGGCCCACATGGCTACACCTTC. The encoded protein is CASSFRPGQGPHGYTF.